The clone carrying this T cell receptor (beta chain) was seen more than once but under ten times. These data come from a study of blood T cell repertoires in COVID-19. Study at large: Some COVID-19 samples were acute and others convalescent; all came from the United States, Italy and Spain. The analysed material was cDNA or gDNA that came from T cells, B-cell-depleted T cells, or PBMCs.

Methods used by the authors: Researchers report that nucleated cell counts were estimated from reference gene primer amplification. Using immunoSEQ multiplex PCR, the repertoire was profiled, and TCRdb retains in-frame clones only, with some absent. That table gives V, J and clone size, and the DNA gave D and trimming. The sample yields around 180,000 clones, 70% to 90% seen once. The sample taken for sequencing was peripheral blood. This receptor was obtained from a man in his fifties or sixties with acute or convalescent COVID-19.

The CDR3 bases are TGTGCCAGCTCACCACCCTCGCGGGAGATCCTAGATACGCAGTATTTT. Translated: CASSPPSREILDTQYF. The genes are TRBV18 and TRBJ2-3; 7 nucleotides agree with TRBD2. This CDR3 contains 16 residues. V gave up 0 bases and J gave up 5 bases; unmatched junction bases: 8. Germline V gene sequence: CDR1 KGHSH, CDR2 LQKENI.